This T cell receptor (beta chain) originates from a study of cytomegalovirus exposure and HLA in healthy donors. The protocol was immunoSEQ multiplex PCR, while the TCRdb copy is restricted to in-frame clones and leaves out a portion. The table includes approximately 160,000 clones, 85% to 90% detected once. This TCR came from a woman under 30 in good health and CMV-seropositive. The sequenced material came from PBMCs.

The CDR3 nucleotides are TGTGCCAGCAGTTACCCGGGACAGGGGGGTGACGAGCAGTACTTC. Translation gives CASSYPGQGGDEQYF. The chain links TRBV6-6 to TRBJ2-7; 11 nucleotides match TRBD1. Germline V gene data show CDR1 as MNHNY and CDR2 as SVGAGI (reference sequence). The CDR3 consists of 15 residues. Trimming removed 2 bases from V and 5 bases from J; junction bases left unmatched: 5.